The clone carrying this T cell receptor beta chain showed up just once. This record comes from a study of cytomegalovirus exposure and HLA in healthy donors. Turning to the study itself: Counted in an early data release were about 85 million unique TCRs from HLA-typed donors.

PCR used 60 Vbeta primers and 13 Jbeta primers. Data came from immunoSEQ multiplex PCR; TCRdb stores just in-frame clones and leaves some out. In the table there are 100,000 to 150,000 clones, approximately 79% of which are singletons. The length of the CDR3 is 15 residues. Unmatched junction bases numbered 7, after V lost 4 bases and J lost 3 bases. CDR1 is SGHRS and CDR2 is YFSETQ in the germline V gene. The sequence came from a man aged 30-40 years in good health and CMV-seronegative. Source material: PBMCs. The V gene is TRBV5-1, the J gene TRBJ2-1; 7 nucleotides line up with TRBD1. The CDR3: CASSPTGTDYNEQFF. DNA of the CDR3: TGCGCCAGCAGCCCGACCGGGACAGACTACAATGAGCAGTTCTTC.